The rows below give T cell receptor beta chains drawn from one sample of a study of regulatory T cells in long-lasting Graves disease. Using its own MiXCR run on the multiplex PCR reads, TCRdb lists one record per CDR3 protein. This sample yields roughly 350,000 distinct CDR3 sequences, of which about a sixth are seen a single time; around 21% belongs to the top ten. These same data were also listed under a study on T cells in Graves' hyperthyroidism and ophthalmopathy.

Sequencing was performed on peripheral blood mononuclear cells (PBMCs), taken at new diagnosis, from a patient treated with antithyroid drugs. Every receptor here comes from a young woman with Graves disease. The CDR3 runs from the conserved cysteine through the conserved F or W. Fields, in order: D gene, J gene, V gene, clone size, CDR3 DNA, CDR3 protein. The D gene is left open where the match is weak. Only some rows state a clone size, as once, few, many or a class for expanded clones.

d_gene: .
j_gene: TRBJ2-3
v_gene: TRBV15
abundance: .
CDR3nt: TGTGCCACCAGCAGAGACTTCCTAGGCACAGATACGCAGTATTTT
CDR3aa: CATSRDFLGTDTQYF

d_gene: TRBD1
j_gene: TRBJ1-4
v_gene: TRBV6-1
abundance: many
CDR3nt: TGTGCCAGCAGCGAATCATTAGGACAGGGGGGCATCGTAAAACTGTTTTTT
CDR3aa: CASSESLGQGGIVKLFF

d_gene: TRBD1
j_gene: TRBJ1-6
v_gene: TRBV30
abundance: .
CDR3nt: TGTGCCTGGAGCCCTGTGGGACAGGGGTTGTCACCCCTCCACTTT
CDR3aa: CAWSPVGQGLSPLHF

d_gene: TRBD1
j_gene: TRBJ2-6
v_gene: TRBV2
abundance: many
CDR3nt: TGTGCCAGCAGCGCGGACAGGCGCCCTGGGGCCAACGTCCTGACTTTC
CDR3aa: CASSADRRPGANVLTF

d_gene: .
j_gene: TRBJ1-1
v_gene: TRBV18
abundance: many
CDR3nt: TGTGCCAGCTCACCACTTCCCACACCGAACACTGAAGCTTTCTTT
CDR3aa: CASSPLPTPNTEAFF

d_gene: TRBD1
j_gene: TRBJ2-3
v_gene: TRBV28
abundance: many
CDR3nt: TGTGCCAGCAAAGAGGGACAGAACACAGATACGCAGTATTTT
CDR3aa: CASKEGQNTDTQYF

d_gene: TRBD1
j_gene: TRBJ2-5
v_gene: TRBV7-9
abundance: many
CDR3nt: TGTGCCAGCAGCGCCGGGACAGGGCCGGGGGAGACCCAGTACTTC
CDR3aa: CASSAGTGPGETQYF

d_gene: .
j_gene: TRBJ1-1
v_gene: TRBV7-9
abundance: many
CDR3nt: TGTGCCAGCAGCTTAGAAACAGGTATCATGACTGAAGCTTTCTTT
CDR3aa: CASSLETGIMTEAFF

d_gene: .
j_gene: TRBJ1-5
v_gene: TRBV6-1
abundance: .
CDR3nt: TGTGCCAGCAACAGAGGGTCTATCCTCAATCAGCCCCAGCATTTT
CDR3aa: CASNRGSILNQPQHF

d_gene: .
j_gene: TRBJ2-7
v_gene: TRBV28
abundance: many
CDR3nt: TGTGCCAGCAGTTCAATTCTCACAGGCTACGAGCAGTACTTC
CDR3aa: CASSSILTGYEQYF

d_gene: .
j_gene: TRBJ1-5
v_gene: TRBV27
abundance: many
CDR3nt: TGTGCCAGCAGTTTATCTCCCTATCCTTATCAGCCCCAGCATTTT
CDR3aa: CASSLSPYPYQPQHF

d_gene: TRBD2
j_gene: TRBJ2-5
v_gene: TRBV10-3
abundance: many
CDR3nt: TGTGCCATCACCAAGACGGGAGGGGAGCCCCAGTACTTC
CDR3aa: CAITKTGGEPQYF

d_gene: .
j_gene: TRBJ2-3
v_gene: TRBV6-1
abundance: many
CDR3nt: TGTGCCAGCAGTGATGGTGTCTCCGGGGGAGCAGATACGCAGTATTTT
CDR3aa: CASSDGVSGGADTQYF

d_gene: .
j_gene: TRBJ2-5
v_gene: TRBV18
abundance: many
CDR3nt: TGTGCCAGCTCTCTCAACGGGCGGGAGACCCAGTACTTC
CDR3aa: CASSLNGRETQYF

d_gene: .
j_gene: TRBJ2-1
v_gene: TRBV18
abundance: many
CDR3nt: TGTGCCAGCTCACTCCTCAGGGAGAATGAGCAGTTCTTC
CDR3aa: CASSLLRENEQFF

d_gene: TRBD1
j_gene: TRBJ1-2
v_gene: TRBV10-3
abundance: .
CDR3nt: TGTGCCATCAGCACTCCGGGACAGGGGGCTGATGGCTACACCTTC
CDR3aa: CAISTPGQGADGYTF

d_gene: .
j_gene: TRBJ2-7
v_gene: TRBV29-1
abundance: .
CDR3nt: TGCAGCGTTGACTACGTAAGGGGGGAGCAGTACTTC
CDR3aa: CSVDYVRGEQYF

d_gene: .
j_gene: TRBJ2-3
v_gene: TRBV5-4
abundance: many
CDR3nt: TGTGCCAGCAGAAAAGAGGCAGATACGCAGTATTTT
CDR3aa: CASRKEADTQYF

d_gene: TRBD1
j_gene: TRBJ2-3
v_gene: TRBV11-3
abundance: many
CDR3nt: TGTGCCAGCACAACAGGGGGCAGGACAGATACGCAGTATTTT
CDR3aa: CASTTGGRTDTQYF

d_gene: TRBD2
j_gene: TRBJ2-1
v_gene: TRBV12-3/TRBV12-4
abundance: few
CDR3nt: TGTGCCAGCAGGGGGGGGGCCTACAATGAGCAGTTCTTC
CDR3aa: CASRGGAYNEQFF

d_gene: .
j_gene: TRBJ2-1
v_gene: TRBV6-1
abundance: few
CDR3nt: TGTGCCAGCAGTGAAGCCCCCGGCAATGAGCAGTTCTTC
CDR3aa: CASSEAPGNEQFF

d_gene: TRBD2
j_gene: TRBJ2-1
v_gene: TRBV10-3
abundance: .
CDR3nt: TGTGCCATCAGTGACAGAGCCGGGACTAGTGGTAATGAGCAGCTCTTC
CDR3aa: CAISDRAGTSGNEQLF

d_gene: .
j_gene: TRBJ2-5
v_gene: TRBV30
abundance: .
CDR3nt: TGTGCCTGGAGTGGGGACAAGCAAGAGACCCAGTACTTT
CDR3aa: CAWSGDKQETQYF

d_gene: .
j_gene: TRBJ2-5
v_gene: TRBV11-2
abundance: many
CDR3nt: TGTGCCAGCAGCTCCCCGTTGGAACGGTGGGAGACCCAGTACTTC
CDR3aa: CASSSPLERWETQYF

d_gene: .
j_gene: TRBJ2-3
v_gene: TRBV28
abundance: .
CDR3nt: TGTGCCAGCAGTCCCTCCAGGGGCACGATGTACACAGATACGCAGTATTTT
CDR3aa: CASSPSRGTMYTDTQYF

d_gene: .
j_gene: TRBJ1-2
v_gene: TRBV7-2
abundance: .
CDR3nt: TGTGCCAGCAGCTTAAACTCAGGGTACTATGGCTACACCTTC
CDR3aa: CASSLNSGYYGYTF

d_gene: .
j_gene: TRBJ1-6
v_gene: TRBV5-1
abundance: few
CDR3nt: TGCGCCAGCAGCTCTAATTTGGACGGGGATGGATCACCCCTCCACTTT
CDR3aa: CASSSNLDGDGSPLHF

d_gene: TRBD1
j_gene: TRBJ2-7
v_gene: TRBV27
abundance: many
CDR3nt: TGTGCCAGCCGAACAGGGGTCTACGAGCAGTACTTC
CDR3aa: CASRTGVYEQYF

d_gene: .
j_gene: TRBJ1-4
v_gene: TRBV11-2
abundance: .
CDR3nt: TGTGCCAGCGCCATCTCTCCTTCCCGCGGAAAACTGTTTTTT
CDR3aa: CASAISPSRGKLFF

d_gene: .
j_gene: TRBJ1-1
v_gene: TRBV18
abundance: many
CDR3nt: TGTGCCAGCTCGCTATTACCCCGCGACAGATTATATCCGAACACTGAAGCTTTCTTT
CDR3aa: CASSLLPRDRLYPNTEAFF

d_gene: TRBD2
j_gene: TRBJ2-1
v_gene: TRBV4-1
abundance: .
CDR3nt: TGCGCCAGCAGCCAAGATACGACTAGCGGGAGGGCCGATGAGCGTGAGCAGTTCTTC
CDR3aa: CASSQDTTSGRADEREQFF

d_gene: .
j_gene: TRBJ2-1
v_gene: TRBV2
abundance: few
CDR3nt: TGTGCCAGCAGTGAGTTCGGGGAGCAGTTTTTC
CDR3aa: CASSEFGEQFF